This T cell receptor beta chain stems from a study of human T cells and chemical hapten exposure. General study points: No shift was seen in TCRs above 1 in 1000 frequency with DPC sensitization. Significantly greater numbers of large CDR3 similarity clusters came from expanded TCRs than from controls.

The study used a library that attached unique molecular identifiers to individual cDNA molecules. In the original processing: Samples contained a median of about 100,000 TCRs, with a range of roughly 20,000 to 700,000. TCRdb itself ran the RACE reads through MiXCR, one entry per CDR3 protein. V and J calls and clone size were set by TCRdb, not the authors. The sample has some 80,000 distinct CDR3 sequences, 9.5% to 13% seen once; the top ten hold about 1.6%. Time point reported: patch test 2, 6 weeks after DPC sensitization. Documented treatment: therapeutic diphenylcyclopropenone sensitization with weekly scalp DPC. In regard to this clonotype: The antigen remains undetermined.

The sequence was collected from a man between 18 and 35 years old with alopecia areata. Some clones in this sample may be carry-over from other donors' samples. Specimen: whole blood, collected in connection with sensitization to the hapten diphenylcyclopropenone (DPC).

The CDR3 is CATAIGQGSEKLFF. For the CDR3, the DNA is TGTGCCACGGCTATCGGACAGGGTAGTGAAAAACTGTTTTTT. This chain joins TRBV5-4 and TRBJ1-4, with 8 bases lining up with TRBD1. V shed 9 bases, J shed 7 bases, and the junction held 11 bases outside the gene matches. Germline lookup yields CDR1 SGHNT and CDR2 YYREEE (reference sequence). This CDR3 spans 14 amino acids. The full variable domain, in which reference TRBV5-4 and TRBJ1-4 provide the parts outside the CDR3, is ETGVTQSPTHLIKTRGQQVTLRCSSQSGHNTVSWYQQALGQGPQFIFQYYREEENGRGNFPPRFSGLQFPNYSSELNVNALELDDSALYLCATAIGQGSEKLFFGSGTQLSVL.